A single sample is the source of the 11 T cell receptor beta chains below, sequenced in a study of spatial heterogeneity in lung cancer. TCRdb re-derived calls from the 5' RACE reads in MiXCR, one entry per CDR3 protein. In the table there are 2,700 or so distinct CDR3 sequences, about 6% of which are singletons. Study-level results: How many expanded intratumoral alpha and beta TCRs were present tracked the tumor mutation count, which was a count of nonsynonymous mutations.

Which antigens these TCRs recognize remains unknown. Time point denoted: sample taken at primary tumor resection. This material consisted of lung tumor tissue, taken at surgery. The origin of the receptors is a male donor with early-stage non-small cell lung cancer.

This clonotype is judged medium-sized. For the CDR3, the DNA is TGCGCCAGCAGCCAAGATCACAGGGGAAATGGCTACACCTTC. Translating it yields CASSQDHRGNGYTF. The J gene is TRBJ1-2, the V gene TRBV4-1; 7 bases match TRBD1. This CDR3 region has 14 residues. The V and J ends lost 0 bases and 6 bases, in that order; junction bases with no gene match: 4. Germline CDR1 MGHRA, CDR2 YSYEKL.

Relative to its sample, this clonotype is medium-sized. J is TRBJ1-6 and V is TRBV20-1; D possibly corresponds to TRBD1 (5 bases). The CDR3 consists of 12 residues. Trimming left V 4 bases short and J 4 bases short, with 5 bases between. The germline V gene has CDR1 DFQATT and CDR2 SNEGSKA (reference sequence). The CDR3 loop reads CSAKGYNSPLHF. CDR3 in DNA: TGCAGTGCTAAGGGGTATAATTCACCCCTCCACTTT.

This clonotype is judged medium-sized. The junction differs from germline at one of its ends, possibly a read error. In nucleotides, the CDR3 is TGTGCCAGCAGTTCGTACTCCGGGGCAGGGAAGGTGCACTTC. Its translation: CASSSYSGAGKVHF. The chain carries TRBV28 and TRBJ2-7; either TRBD1 or TRBD2 may supply D (5 bases each). The germline CDR1 and CDR2 sequences are MDHEN and SYDVKM. The CDR3 runs 14 residues.

This clonotype is medium-sized. The V call is TRBV11-2, the J call TRBJ2-2; D is perhaps TRBD2 (5 bases). The CDR3 length is 16 residues. Trimming removed 6 bases at V and 4 bases at J, with 18 bases between. The germline gives CDR1 SGHAT, CDR2 FQNNGV. CDR3 amino acids: CASRLKPGSPTGELFF. In DNA form, the CDR3 reads TGTGCCAGCAGATTAAAACCGGGATCCCCCACCGGGGAGCTGTTTTTT.

By share, this clonotype ranks as medium-sized (0.01 to 0.1%). J is TRBJ2-3 and V is TRBV20-1; weak D call: TRBD2 (5 bases). Germline loops: CDR1 DFQATT, CDR2 SNEGSKA (reference sequence). Trimming took 6 bases from V and 6 from J, leaving 19 bases between them. The CDR3 has 14 amino acids. CDR3 residues: CSAGAEAASDTQYF. CDR3 DNA sequence: TGCAGTGCGGGCGCGGAGGCCGCCTCGGATACGCAGTATTTT.

A remark on this clonotype: At one boundary the junction diverges from the germline segment, which might be a read error. This rearrangement joins TRBV2 to TRBJ1-4; unclear D gene. The germline gives CDR1 SNHLY, CDR2 FYNNEI. The CDR3 contains 14 residues. CDR3 in amino acids: CASGDPGRREKLFF. In nucleotides, the CDR3 is TGTGCCAGCGGTGACCCCGGGAGGAGGGAAAAACTGTTTTTT. Complete variable domain (other parts from reference TRBV2 and TRBJ1-4): EPEVTQTPSHQVTQMGQEVILRCVPISNHLYFYWYRQILGQKVEFLVSFYNNEISEKSEIFDDQFSVERPDGSNFTLKIRSTKLEDSAMYFCASGDPGRREKLFFGSGTQLSVL.

By share, this clonotype counts as medium-sized. The rearrangement links TRBV12-3 or TRBV12-4 to TRBJ1-1; 9 bases agree with TRBD1. This CDR3 has 14 residues. Unmatched junction bases numbered 8, after V lost 6 bases and J lost 6 bases. The CDR3, as DNA: TGTGCCAGCAGAGCGGGACAGGGTTTCTCTGAAGCTTTCTTT. It codes for CASRAGQGFSEAFF.

This clonotype is medium-sized by share. Sequence at one end of the junction differs from germline and may be a read error. The CDR3 coding sequence is TGTGCCAGCAATTTAGCTGGCGAGCAGTTCTTC. This encodes CASNLAGEQFF. This sequence joins TRBV12-3 or TRBV12-4 and TRBJ2-1; D unresolved. The CDR3 consists of 11 residues.

This clonotype is termed medium-sized. The CDR3 nucleotides read TGTGCCAGTACCAGAGGGGCACAGGGGAGGGAAAAACTGTTTTTT. Protein sequence: CASTRGAQGREKLFF. The chain uses TRBV19 and TRBJ1-4; 7 bases agree with TRBD1. V was clipped by 7 bases and J by 8 bases; unmatched bases: 13. This CDR3 spans 15 amino acids. Germline CDR1 is LNHDA and CDR2 is SQIVND (reference sequence).

By proportion, this clonotype is medium-sized. The rearrangement uses TRBV6-1 and TRBJ2-2; D unclear. Between the trimmed V and J ends, which lost 2 bases and 2 bases, there was a span of 9 bases. Germline CDR1 and CDR2: MNHNS and SASEGT. This CDR3 spans 15 amino acids. CDR3 sequence (DNA): TGTGCCAGCAGTGAAAGGGCTTTTAACACCGGGGAGCTGTTTTTT. This encodes CASSERAFNTGELFF.

This clonotype is judged medium-sized. The chain carries TRBV7-9 and TRBJ2-5, with TRBD2 matching over 14 bases. CDR1 SEHNR and CDR2 FQNEAQ come from the germline V gene (reference sequence). The CDR3 loop spans 19 amino acids. The V and J ends lost 5 bases and 1 base, in that order; junction bases with no gene match: 12. The CDR3 coding sequence is TGTGCCAGCAGCCCACGTCCCGGGACTAGCGGGAGTACCCAAGAGACCCAGTACTTC. Protein sequence: CASSPRPGTSGSTQETQYF.